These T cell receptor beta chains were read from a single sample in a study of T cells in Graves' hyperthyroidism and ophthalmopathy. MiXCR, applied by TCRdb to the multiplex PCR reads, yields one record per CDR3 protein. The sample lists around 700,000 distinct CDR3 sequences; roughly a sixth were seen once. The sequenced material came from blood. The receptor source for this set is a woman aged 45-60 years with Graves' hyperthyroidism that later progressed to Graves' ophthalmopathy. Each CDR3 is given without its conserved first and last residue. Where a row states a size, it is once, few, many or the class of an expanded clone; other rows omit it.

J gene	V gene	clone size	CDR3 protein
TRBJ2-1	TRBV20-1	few	SARDLRDGVYNEQF
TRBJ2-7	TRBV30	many	AWSAGGEQY
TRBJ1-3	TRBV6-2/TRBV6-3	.	ASSYSGVETGNTIY
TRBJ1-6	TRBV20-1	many	SARGGQFSPLH
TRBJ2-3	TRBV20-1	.	SAPQSGRDTQY
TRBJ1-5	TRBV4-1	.	ASSQDGAGGQPQH
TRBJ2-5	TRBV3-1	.	ASSQDQGSETQY
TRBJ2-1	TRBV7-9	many	ASSSLAGEYNEQF
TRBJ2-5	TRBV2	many	ASRGQGSQETQY
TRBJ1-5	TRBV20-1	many	SASRQNQPQH
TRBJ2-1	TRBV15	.	ATSSRRRGAYNEQF
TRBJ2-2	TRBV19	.	ASIPPNTGELF
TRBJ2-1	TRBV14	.	ASSHIRTGGNEQF
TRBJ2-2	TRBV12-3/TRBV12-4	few	ASTRGSGELF
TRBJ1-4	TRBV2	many	ASSEITAVGKKLF
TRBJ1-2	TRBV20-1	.	SAPGQGTQLNYGYT
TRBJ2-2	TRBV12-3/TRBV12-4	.	ASSYGAGVRTGELF
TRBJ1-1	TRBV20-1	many	SARAWGENTEAF
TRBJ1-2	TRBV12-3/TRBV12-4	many	ASSLQGSYGYT
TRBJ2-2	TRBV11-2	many	ASSLTAQGNTGELF
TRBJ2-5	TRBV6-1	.	ASSEGVGGRETQY
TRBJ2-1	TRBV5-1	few	ASSRAQKEF
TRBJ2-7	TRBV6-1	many	ASSRKRDRESGEQY
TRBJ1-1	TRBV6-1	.	ASRIVGSGAF
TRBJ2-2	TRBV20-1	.	SANPGLAGHTGELF
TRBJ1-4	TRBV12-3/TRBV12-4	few	ASSFGRVGEKLF
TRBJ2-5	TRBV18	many	ASSPYGAPGPQY
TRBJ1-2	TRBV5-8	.	ASKTTNYGYT